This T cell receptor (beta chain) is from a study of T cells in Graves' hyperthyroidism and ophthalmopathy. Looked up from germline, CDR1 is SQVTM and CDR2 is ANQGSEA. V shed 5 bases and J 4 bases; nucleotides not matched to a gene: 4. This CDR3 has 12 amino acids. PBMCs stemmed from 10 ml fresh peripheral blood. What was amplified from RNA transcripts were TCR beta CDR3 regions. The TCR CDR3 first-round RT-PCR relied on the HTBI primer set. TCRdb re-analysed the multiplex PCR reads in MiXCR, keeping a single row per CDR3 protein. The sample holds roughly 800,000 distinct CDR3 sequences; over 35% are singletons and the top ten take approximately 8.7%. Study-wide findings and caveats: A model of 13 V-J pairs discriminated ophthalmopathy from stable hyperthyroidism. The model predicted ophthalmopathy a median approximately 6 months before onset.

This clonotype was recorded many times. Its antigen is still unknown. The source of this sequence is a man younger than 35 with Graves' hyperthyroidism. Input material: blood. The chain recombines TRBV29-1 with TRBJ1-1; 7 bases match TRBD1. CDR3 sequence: CSVSQGLTEAFF. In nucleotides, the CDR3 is TGCAGCGTTTCACAGGGGCTCACTGAAGCTTTCTTT.